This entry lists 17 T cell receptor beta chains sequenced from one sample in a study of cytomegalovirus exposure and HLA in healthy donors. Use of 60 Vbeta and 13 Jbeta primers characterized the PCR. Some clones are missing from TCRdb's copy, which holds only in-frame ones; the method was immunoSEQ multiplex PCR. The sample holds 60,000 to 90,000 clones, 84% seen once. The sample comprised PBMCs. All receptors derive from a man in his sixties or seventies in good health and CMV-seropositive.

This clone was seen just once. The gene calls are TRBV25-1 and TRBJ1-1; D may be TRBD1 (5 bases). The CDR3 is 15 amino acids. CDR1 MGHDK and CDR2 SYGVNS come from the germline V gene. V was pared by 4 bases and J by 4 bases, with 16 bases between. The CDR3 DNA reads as TGTGCCAGCAGTGCCCGACCTGCGGGGGTCACTGAAGCTTTCTTT. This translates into CASSARPAGVTEAFF.

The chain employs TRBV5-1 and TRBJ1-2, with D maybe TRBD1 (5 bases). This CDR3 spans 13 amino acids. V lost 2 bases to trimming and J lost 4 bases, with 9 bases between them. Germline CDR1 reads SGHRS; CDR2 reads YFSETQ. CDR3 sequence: CASSFWGLYGYTF. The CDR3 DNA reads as TGCGCCAGCAGCTTTTGGGGACTCTATGGCTACACCTTC.

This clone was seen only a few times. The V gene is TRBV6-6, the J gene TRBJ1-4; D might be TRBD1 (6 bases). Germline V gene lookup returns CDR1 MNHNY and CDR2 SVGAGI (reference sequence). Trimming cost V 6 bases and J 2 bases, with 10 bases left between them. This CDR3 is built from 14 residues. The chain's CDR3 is CASRGTTTNEKLFF. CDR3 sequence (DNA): TGTGCCAGCAGAGGGACAACCACTAATGAAAAACTGTTTTTT.

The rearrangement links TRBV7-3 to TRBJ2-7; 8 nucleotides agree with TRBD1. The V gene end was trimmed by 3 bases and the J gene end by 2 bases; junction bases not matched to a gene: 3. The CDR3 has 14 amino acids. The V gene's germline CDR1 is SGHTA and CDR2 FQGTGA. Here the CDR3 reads CASSFAGGTYEQYF. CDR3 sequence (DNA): TGTGCCAGCAGCTTTGCAGGGGGCACCTACGAGCAGTACTTC.

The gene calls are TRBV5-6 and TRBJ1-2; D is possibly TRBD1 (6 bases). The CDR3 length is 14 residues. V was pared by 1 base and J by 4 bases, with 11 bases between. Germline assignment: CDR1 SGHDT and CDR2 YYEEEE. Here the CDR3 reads CASSLYREGYGYTF. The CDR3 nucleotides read TGTGCCAGCAGCTTGTACAGGGAAGGCTATGGCTACACCTTC. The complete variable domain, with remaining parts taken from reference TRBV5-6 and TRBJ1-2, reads DAGVTQSPTHLIKTRGQQVTLRCSPKSGHDTVSWYQQALGQGPQFIFQYYEEEERQRGNFPDRFSGHQFPNYSSELNVNALLLGDSALYLCASSLYREGYGYTFGSGTRLTVV.

The CDR3 protein is CASSDLRSSYEQYF. The CDR3 DNA follows: TGTGCCAGCAGTGACCTGCGGAGCTCCTACGAGCAGTACTTC. The rearrangement links TRBV6-1 to TRBJ2-7; D is ambiguous. Looked up from germline, CDR1 is MNHNS and CDR2 is SASEGT. Trimming took 3 bases from V and 0 from J, leaving 9 bases between them. This CDR3 region has 14 residues.

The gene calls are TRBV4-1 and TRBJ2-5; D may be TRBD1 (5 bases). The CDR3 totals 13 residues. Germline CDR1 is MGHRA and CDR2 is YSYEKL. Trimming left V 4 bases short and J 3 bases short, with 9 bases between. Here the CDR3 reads CASSPDKKETQYF. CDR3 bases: TGCGCCAGCAGCCCGGACAAAAAAGAGACCCAGTACTTC.

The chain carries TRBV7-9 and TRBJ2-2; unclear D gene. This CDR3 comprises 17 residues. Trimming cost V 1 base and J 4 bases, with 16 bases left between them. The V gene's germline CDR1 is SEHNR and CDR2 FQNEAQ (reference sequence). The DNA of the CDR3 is TGTGCCAGCAGCTTAGTCGGTCTATCGTCCGGCACCGGGGAGCTGTTTTTT. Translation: CASSLVGLSSGTGELFF.

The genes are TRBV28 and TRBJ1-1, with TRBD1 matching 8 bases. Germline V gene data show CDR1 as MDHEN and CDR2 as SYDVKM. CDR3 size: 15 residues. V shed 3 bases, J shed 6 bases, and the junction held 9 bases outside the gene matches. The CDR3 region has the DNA TGTGCCAGCAGTTTGGGGACAGGTTCAGGGGCTGAAGCTTTCTTT. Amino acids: CASSLGTGSGAEAFF.

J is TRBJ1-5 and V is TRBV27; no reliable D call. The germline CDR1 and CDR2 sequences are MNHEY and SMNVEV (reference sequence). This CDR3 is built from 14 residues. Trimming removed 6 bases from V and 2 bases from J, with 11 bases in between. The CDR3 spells CASSLLGGNQPQHF. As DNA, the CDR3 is TGTGCCAGCAGCCTCCTCGGAGGCAATCAGCCCCAGCATTTT.

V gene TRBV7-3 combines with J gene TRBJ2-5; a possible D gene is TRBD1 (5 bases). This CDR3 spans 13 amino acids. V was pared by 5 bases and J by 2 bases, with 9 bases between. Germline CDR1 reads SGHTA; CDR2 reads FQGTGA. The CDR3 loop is CASSRQPQETQYF. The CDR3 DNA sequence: TGTGCCAGCAGCCGACAGCCTCAAGAGACCCAGTACTTC.

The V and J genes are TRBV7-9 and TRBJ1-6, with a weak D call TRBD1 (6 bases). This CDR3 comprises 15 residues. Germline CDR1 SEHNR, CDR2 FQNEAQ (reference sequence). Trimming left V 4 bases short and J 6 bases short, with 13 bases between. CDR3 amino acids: CASSYQTGFNSPLHF. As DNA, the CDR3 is TGTGCCAGCAGCTATCAGACAGGATTTAATTCACCCCTCCACTTT.

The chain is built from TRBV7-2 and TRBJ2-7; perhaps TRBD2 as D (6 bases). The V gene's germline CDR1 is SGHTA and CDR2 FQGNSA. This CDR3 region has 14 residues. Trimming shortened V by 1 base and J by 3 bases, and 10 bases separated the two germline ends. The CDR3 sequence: CASSLGWRVYEQYF. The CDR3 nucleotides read TGTGCCAGCAGCTTAGGTTGGAGGGTCTACGAGCAGTACTTC.

Written as DNA, the CDR3 is TGTGCCAGATTAGGACAGGGAAGGACTGAAGCTTTCTTT. Translated: CARLGQGRTEAFF. This chain connects TRBV6-4 to TRBJ1-1; 8 bases map to TRBD1. Per the germline V gene, CDR1 is MRHNA and CDR2 is SNTAGT. V lost 9 bases to trimming and J lost 5 bases; unmatched junction nucleotides: 8. The CDR3 sequence is 13 residues long.

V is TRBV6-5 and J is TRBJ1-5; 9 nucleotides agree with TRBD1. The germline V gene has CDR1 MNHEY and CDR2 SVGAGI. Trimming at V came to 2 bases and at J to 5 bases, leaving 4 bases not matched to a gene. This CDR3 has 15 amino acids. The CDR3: CASSYGGQGDQPQHF. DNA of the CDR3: TGTGCCAGCAGTTACGGGGGACAGGGAGATCAGCCCCAGCATTTT.

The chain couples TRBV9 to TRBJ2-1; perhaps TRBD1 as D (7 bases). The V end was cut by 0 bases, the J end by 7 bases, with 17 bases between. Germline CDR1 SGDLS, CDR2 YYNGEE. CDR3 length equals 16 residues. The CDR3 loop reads CASSVGSQGGRNEQFF. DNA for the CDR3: TGTGCCAGCAGCGTAGGGTCCCAGGGGGGTCGGAATGAGCAGTTCTTC.

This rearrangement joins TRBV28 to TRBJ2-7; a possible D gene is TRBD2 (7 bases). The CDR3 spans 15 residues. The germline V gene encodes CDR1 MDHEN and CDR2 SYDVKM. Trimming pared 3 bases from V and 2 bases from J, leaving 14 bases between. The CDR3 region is CASSFRGGSAYEQYF. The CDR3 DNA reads TGTGCCAGCAGTTTTAGGGGGGGATCCGCCTACGAGCAGTACTTC.